The following is a TCR beta chain sequence with its context. The table lists this clone with a few counts. Its antigen is not yet known. The sample holds no much larger clone one base away, and base qualities are not on file. In the prospective study, participants were 18 to 89 years old, resided in about two dozen geographic areas of the United States, and were enrolled through a virtual design. Cohort assignment in the prospective study relied on participant-reported clinical history from a screening survey and a study questionnaire. Each participant in the prospective study had whole blood, serum and a nasopharyngeal or oropharyngeal swab collected by mobile phlebotomists. Prospective study participants could optionally give additional blood draws and questionnaires over an approximately 2-month period. Prospective study blood samples were shipped either frozen or at room temperature before DNA extraction.

TCRbeta CDR3 regions were amplified from genomic DNA using the immunoSEQ Assay, a bias-controlled multiplex PCR. Per the authors' processing: Nucleated cell counts per sample were estimated from amplification of reference gene primers within the assay. To quantify the absolute abundance of each unique TCRbeta CDR3 rearrangement, sequence reads were collapsed and filtered. For each sample, productive Simpson clonality was calculated as the square root of Simpson's diversity index across productive rearrangements. TCRdb carries this immuneACCESS record with in-frame sequences only. Its versions omit some clonotypes, under half of them owing to an unresolved V gene in the studies checked, with the rest unexplained. That table is the source of V, J and clone size, and D and trimming were worked out from the DNA. The sample records over 300,000 clones, roughly 90% of which are singletons. Jointly, the top ten make up 0.95% to 1% of the sample.

The data originate from a study of blood T cell repertoires in COVID-19 (dated by TCRdb to about 2020). At the level of the whole study: Samples covering the acute and convalescent phases of COVID-19 were provided by collaborators in the United States, Italy and Spain. The prospective study material was composed of cDNA or gDNA derived from T cells, B-cell-depleted T cells, or PBMCs. The dataset comprised deeply sampled blood TCRbeta repertoires from subjects exposed to, actively infected with, or recovered from COVID-19. The repertoires were released in a freely available public database intended as a resource for research on the immune response to SARS-CoV-2. Samples came from the ongoing ImmuneRACE study (first 160 participants) plus 1,254 subjects from 6 global collaborators. The sample metadata nearly always contained a de-identified subject ID, COVID-19 status, age in years and sex. Where available, HLA class I and class II types were obtained from metadata supplied by the sample provider rather than from assay-based typing. Broader findings and caveats from the paper: Clinical and demographic metadata were provided uncurated, with the amount varying by source and participant.

The sequenced sample was PBMCs or T cells enriched from blood (not recorded which). The TCR sequence derives from a woman under 40 with acute COVID-19.

The sequenced DNA: TGTGCCACCCTCAGAGAGGGAGTCAATTCACCCCTCCACTTT. The resulting protein is CATLREGVNSPLHF. This chain is built from TRBV2 and TRBJ1-6; confidence is insufficient to name the D gene. Including cysteine and phenylalanine, the CDR3 has 14 amino acids. The read is trimmed to its CDR3 DNA, 42 bases read in frame from base 1. CDR1 and CDR2 are drawn from the germline V gene: SNHLY, FYNNEI. Deletion took 10 bases off V and 7 bases off J, with a span of 17 bases between the germline ends.